Each of the 18 T cell receptor beta chains below was sequenced from the same sample in a study of beta chain features in type 1 diabetes. Their antigen targets remain unknown. General study points: TCRB CDR3s from Type 1 diabetes patients were moderately but significantly shorter in all four CD4+ subsets.

Every isolated RNA sample was fully reverse transcribed, so sequencing captured expressed TCRB transcripts. Generated by immunoSEQ multiplex PCR, the TCRdb table keeps only in-frame clones and is missing some. The sample carries around 280,000 clones, about 15% recorded once. The source material was naive CD4+ T cells from blood. The receptors originated from a man aged 18 to 29 with type 1 diabetes.

This clone was seen a few times. This sequence joins TRBV28 and TRBJ1-5; D is possibly TRBD1 (6 bases). Germline-derived CDR1 and CDR2 are MDHEN and SYDVKM. The germline V and J ends were trimmed by 6 bases and 3 bases, with 12 bases remaining between them. This CDR3 is built from 14 residues. The chain's CDR3 is CASSSGQNNQPQHF. CDR3 bases: TGTGCCAGCAGCTCCGGACAGAACAATCAGCCCCAGCATTTT.

The chain links TRBV7-9 to TRBJ2-1; the match to TRBD2 covers 11 bases. This CDR3 is 16 amino acids long. J was trimmed by 8 bases and V by 1 base; bases with no gene match: 7. The germline V gene has CDR1 SEHNR and CDR2 FQNEAQ (reference sequence). In DNA, the CDR3 is TGTGCCAGCAGCTTAGGACTAGCGGGACCGAGTGATGAGCAGTTCTTC. This encodes CASSLGLAGPSDEQFF.

The sample holds a few counts of this clone. CDR3 sequence reads: CASSQVASGKRDEQYF. The CDR3 DNA reads as TGTGCCAGCAGCCAAGTGGCTAGCGGGAAGAGAGACGAGCAGTACTTC. The chain recombines TRBV4-2 with TRBJ2-7; 9 positions match TRBD2. This CDR3 is built from 16 residues. Germline trimming cut 1 base from V and 5 bases from J; bases unmatched to any gene: 9. Germline CDR1 LGHNA, CDR2 YNFKEQ.

This clone was seen a handful of times. CDR3 in DNA: TGTGCCAGCAGCCACCAACGGGGGTCTAGCGTAACCTACGAGCAGTACTTC. This gives the protein CASSHQRGSSVTYEQYF. J is TRBJ2-7 and V is TRBV7-8, with a possible D match to TRBD2 (6 bases). Germline CDR1 is SGHVS and CDR2 is FQNEAQ. V gave up 5 bases and J gave up 2 bases, with 22 bases separating them. The length of the CDR3 is 17 residues.

This clone was seen a handful of times. The rearrangement uses TRBV6-5 and TRBJ2-3; 9 nucleotides agree with TRBD2. The CDR3 runs 15 residues. Germline CDR1 and CDR2: MNHEY and SVGAGI. Losses at the gene ends were 5 bases for V and 6 bases for J; bases not matched to a gene: 9. The CDR3 here is CASSQTRGGTDTQYF. The CDR3 nucleotides read TGTGCCAGCAGTCAGACGCGGGGGGGGACGGATACGCAGTATTTT.

Only a few counts were recorded for this clone. The rearrangement uses TRBV4-1 and TRBJ2-1, with 9 nucleotides matching TRBD1. Germline trimming cut 3 bases from V and 7 bases from J; bases unmatched to any gene: 10. The germline V gene has CDR1 MGHRA and CDR2 YSYEKL. The CDR3 consists of 16 residues. The CDR3 sequence is CASSQPGTGKRNEQFF. The CDR3 bases are TGCGCCAGCAGCCAGCCGGGGACAGGGAAGAGGAATGAGCAGTTCTTC.

This clone was counted only a few times. The chain carries TRBV13 and TRBJ2-5, with D perhaps matching TRBD1 (7 bases). Matching the DNA end better, TRBJ2-7 makes the J call doubtful. Germline loops: CDR1 PRHDT, CDR2 FYEKMQ (reference sequence). The CDR3 spans 17 residues. The CDR3 coding sequence is TGTGCCAGCAGCTTACAACGAGGAGGGGGCCCCTCCTACGAGCAGTACTTC. Translated, it gives CASSLQRGGGPSYEQYF.

This clone was seen more than once but under ten times. The rearrangement joins TRBV4-2 to TRBJ2-3, with D perhaps TRBD2 (5 bases). Germline CDR1 reads LGHNA; CDR2 reads YNFKEQ. The V gene lost 0 bases and the J gene lost 7 bases, with 14 bases spanning the gap. CDR3 size: 15 residues. The CDR3 spells CASSQELAVVYTQYF. The CDR3 DNA reads as TGTGCCAGCAGCCAAGAGCTAGCCGTCGTTTATACGCAGTATTTT.

V gene TRBV7-9 combines with J gene TRBJ1-1; 8 bases fit TRBD1. CDR3 size: 16 residues. The ends lost 5 bases at V and 4 bases at J; junction bases unmatched: 12. Germline values: CDR1 SEHNR, CDR2 FQNEAQ (reference sequence). In nucleotides, the CDR3 is TGTGCCAGCAGCCTCGACAGGGGACGGGGGAGCACTGAAGCTTTCTTT. This codes for CASSLDRGRGSTEAFF. Full variable domain (rest looked up from reference TRBV7-9 and TRBJ1-1): DTGVSQNPRHKITKRGQNVTFRCDPISEHNRLYWYRQTLGQGPEFLTYFQNEAQLEKSRLLSDRFSAERPKGSFSTLEIQRTEQGDSAMYLCASSLDRGRGSTEAFFGQGTRLTVV.

This chain links TRBV13 with TRBJ2-7, with D possibly TRBD1 on 5 matching bases. CDR3 size: 14 residues. Germline lookup yields CDR1 PRHDT and CDR2 FYEKMQ (reference sequence). V shed 2 bases and J shed 6 bases, with 14 bases lying between them. The CDR3 is CASSLTTKGAEQYF. The CDR3 DNA follows: TGTGCCAGCAGCTTAACAACTAAAGGGGCCGAGCAGTACTTC.

This clone was observed a few times. The chain couples TRBV7-2 to TRBJ2-7; TRBD1 aligns across 7 bases. The junction had 3 bases not matched to a gene; V was cut back by 2 bases and J by 2 bases. The CDR3 consists of 14 residues. Germline CDR1 is SGHTA and CDR2 is FQGNSA. The CDR3 sequence is CASSLWDSTYEQYF. CDR3 nucleotides: TGTGCCAGCAGCTTATGGGACAGCACCTACGAGCAGTACTTC.

This clone was counted only a few times. The chain employs TRBV29-1 and TRBJ1-1; no clear D. Deletions cut 4 bases from V and 3 bases from J, with 9 bases between. Germline V lookup: CDR1 SQVTM, CDR2 ANQGSEA. The CDR3 extends over 12 amino acids. The CDR3: CSVGGIDTEAFF. CDR3 bases: TGCAGCGTTGGCGGAATCGACACTGAAGCTTTCTTT.

Note on this clone: A junction boundary mismatches the germline segment, possibly from a read error. V usage is TRBV7-9 and J usage is TRBJ1-6; no clear D gene. The CDR3 contains 13 residues. Germline values: CDR1 SEHNR, CDR2 FQNEAQ (reference sequence). CDR3: CASSQDYSSPLHF. CDR3 sequence (DNA): TGCGCCAGCAGCCAAGATTACAGTTCACCCCTCCACTTT.

The chain couples TRBV5-4 to TRBJ1-4; the match to TRBD1 covers 7 bases. The CDR3 contains 14 residues. Looked up from germline, CDR1 is SGHNT and CDR2 is YYREEE (reference sequence). V lost 0 bases and J lost 8; bases outside the gene matches: 4. The DNA of the CDR3 is TGTGCCAGCAGCTTGGGACAGGGCGGAGAAAAACTGTTTTTT. This sequence encodes CASSLGQGGEKLFF.

This clone was found a few times. The chain has TRBV4-3 and TRBJ2-7, with no clear D. CDR1 and CDR2 from the germline V gene are LGHNA and YSLEER. V lost 0 bases to trimming and J lost 1 base, with 10 bases between them. This CDR3 contains 15 residues. CDR3 sequence: CASSQDRRRSYEQYF. The CDR3 bases are TGCGCCAGCAGCCAAGATCGGCGGCGATCCTACGAGCAGTACTTC.

The chain recombines TRBV7-2 with TRBJ2-5; 9 bases are shared with TRBD2. The CDR3 runs 17 residues. The V gene's germline CDR1 is SGHTA and CDR2 FQGNSA. The junction had 16 bases not matched to a gene; V was cut back by 5 bases and J by 6 bases. CDR3 DNA: TGTGCCAGCAGCCCCCCCCTAGGACTAGCGCAAAGGCAGACCCAGTACTTC. Its protein is CASSPPLGLAQRQTQYF.

This clone was observed a handful of times. This chain joins TRBV15 and TRBJ1-4; the D gene is possibly TRBD1 (6 bases). Germline CDR1 reads LNHNV; CDR2 reads YYDKDF (reference sequence). CDR3 length equals 13 residues. Trimming left V 5 bases short and J 4 bases short, with 8 bases between. The CDR3 DNA reads as TGTGCCACCAGCCGGACAGATAATGAAAAACTGTTTTTT. It codes for CATSRTDNEKLFF.

This clone was picked up a small number of times. The rearrangement uses TRBV6-6 and TRBJ2-1; 11 bases are shared with TRBD2. The germline gives CDR1 MNHNY, CDR2 SVGAGI (reference sequence). The trim removed 6 bases at V and 4 bases at J, leaving 8 bases unmatched. The CDR3 covers 16 residues. The CDR3 sequence: CASRKSGTSGYNEQFF. The CDR3 bases are TGTGCCAGCAGGAAATCCGGGACTAGCGGATACAATGAGCAGTTCTTC.